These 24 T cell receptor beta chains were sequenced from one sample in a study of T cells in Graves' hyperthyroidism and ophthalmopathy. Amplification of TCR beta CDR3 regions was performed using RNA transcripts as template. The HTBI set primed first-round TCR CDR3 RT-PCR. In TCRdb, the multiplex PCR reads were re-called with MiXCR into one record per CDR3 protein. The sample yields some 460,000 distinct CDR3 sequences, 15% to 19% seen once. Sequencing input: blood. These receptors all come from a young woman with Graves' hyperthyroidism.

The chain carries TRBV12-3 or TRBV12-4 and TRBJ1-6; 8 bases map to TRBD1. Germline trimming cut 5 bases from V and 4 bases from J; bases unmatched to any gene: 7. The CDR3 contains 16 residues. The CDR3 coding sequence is TGTGCCAGCAGTCTCCGGGGGACAGGTTATAATTCACCCCTCCACTTT. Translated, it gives CASSLRGTGYNSPLHF.

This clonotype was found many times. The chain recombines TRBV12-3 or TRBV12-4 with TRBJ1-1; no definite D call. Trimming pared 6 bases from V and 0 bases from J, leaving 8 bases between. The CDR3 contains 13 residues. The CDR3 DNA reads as TGTGCCAGCAGGGTCTACGTGAACACTGAAGCTTTCTTT. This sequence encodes CASRVYVNTEAFF.

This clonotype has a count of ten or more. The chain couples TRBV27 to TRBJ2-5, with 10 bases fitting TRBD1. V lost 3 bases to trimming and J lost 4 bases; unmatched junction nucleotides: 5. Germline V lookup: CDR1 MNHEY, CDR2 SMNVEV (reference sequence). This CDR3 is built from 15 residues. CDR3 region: CASSFATGGRETQYF. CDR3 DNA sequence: TGTGCCAGCAGTTTCGCGACAGGGGGCAGAGAGACCCAGTACTTC.

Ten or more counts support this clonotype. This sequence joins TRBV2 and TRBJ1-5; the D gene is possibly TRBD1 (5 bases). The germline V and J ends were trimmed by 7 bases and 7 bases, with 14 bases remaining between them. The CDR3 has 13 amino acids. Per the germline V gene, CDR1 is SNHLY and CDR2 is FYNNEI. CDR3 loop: CASNAEGSQPQHF. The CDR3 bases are TGTGCCAGCAATGCGGAGGGGAGCCAGCCCCAGCATTTT.

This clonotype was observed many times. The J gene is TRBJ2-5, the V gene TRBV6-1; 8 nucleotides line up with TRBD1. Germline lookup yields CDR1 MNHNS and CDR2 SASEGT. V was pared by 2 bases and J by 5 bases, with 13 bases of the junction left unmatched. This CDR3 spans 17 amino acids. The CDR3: CASSESPPPGGQETQYF. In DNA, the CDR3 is TGTGCCAGCAGTGAATCCCCCCCCCCAGGGGGCCAGGAGACCCAGTACTTC.

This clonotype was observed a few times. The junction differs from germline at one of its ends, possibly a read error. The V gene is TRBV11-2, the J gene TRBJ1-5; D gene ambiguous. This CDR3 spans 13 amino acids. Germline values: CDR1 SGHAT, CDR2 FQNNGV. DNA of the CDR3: TGTGCCAGCAGCCTAGACGAAGGTCAGCCCCAGCATTTT. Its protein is CASSLDEGQPQHF.

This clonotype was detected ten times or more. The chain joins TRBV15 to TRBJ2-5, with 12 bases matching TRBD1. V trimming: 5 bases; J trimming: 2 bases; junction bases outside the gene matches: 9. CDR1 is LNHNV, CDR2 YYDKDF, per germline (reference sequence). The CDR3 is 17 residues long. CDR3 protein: CATSPWAGQGAQETQYF. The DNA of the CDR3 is TGTGCCACCAGCCCCTGGGCGGGACAGGGGGCACAAGAGACCCAGTACTTC.

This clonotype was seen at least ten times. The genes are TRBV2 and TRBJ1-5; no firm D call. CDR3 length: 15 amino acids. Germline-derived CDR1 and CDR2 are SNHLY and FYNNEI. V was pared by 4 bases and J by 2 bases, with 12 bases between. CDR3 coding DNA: TGTGCCAGCAGTGTAGTTCGGTCTGGCAATCAGCCCCAGCATTTT. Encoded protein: CASSVVRSGNQPQHF.

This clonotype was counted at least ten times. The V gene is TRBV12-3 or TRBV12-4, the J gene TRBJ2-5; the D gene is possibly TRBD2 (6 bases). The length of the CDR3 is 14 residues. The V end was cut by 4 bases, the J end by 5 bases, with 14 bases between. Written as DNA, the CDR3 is TGTGCCAGCAGTTCGGCCGGGAGTGCGGAGACCCAGTACTTC. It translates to CASSSAGSAETQYF.

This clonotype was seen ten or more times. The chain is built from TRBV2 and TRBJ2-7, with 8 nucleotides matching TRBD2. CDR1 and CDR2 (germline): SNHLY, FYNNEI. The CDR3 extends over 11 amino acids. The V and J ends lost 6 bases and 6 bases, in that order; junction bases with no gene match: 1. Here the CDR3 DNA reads TGTGCCAGCAGGGGACTAGGCGAGCAGTACTTC. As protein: CASRGLGEQYF.

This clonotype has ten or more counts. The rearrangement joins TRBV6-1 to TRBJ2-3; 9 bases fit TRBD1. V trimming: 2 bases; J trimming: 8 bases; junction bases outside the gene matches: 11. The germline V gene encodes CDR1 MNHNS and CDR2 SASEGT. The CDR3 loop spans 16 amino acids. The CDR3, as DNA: TGTGCCAGCAGTGAAAAGGGTGGGACAGGGATGATTACGCAGTATTTT. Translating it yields CASSEKGGTGMITQYF.

The CDR3 DNA sequence: TGTGCCAGCAGTTACTCAGGGGACAGCAAAAACATTCAGTACTTC. This codes for CASSYSGDSKNIQYF. The chain recombines TRBV6-2 or TRBV6-3 with TRBJ2-4; 7 bases match TRBD1. This CDR3 has 15 amino acids. CDR1 is MNHEY and CDR2 is SVGEGT in the germline V gene. After removal of 0 bases from V and 3 bases from J, the junction contained 2 bases not matched to a gene.

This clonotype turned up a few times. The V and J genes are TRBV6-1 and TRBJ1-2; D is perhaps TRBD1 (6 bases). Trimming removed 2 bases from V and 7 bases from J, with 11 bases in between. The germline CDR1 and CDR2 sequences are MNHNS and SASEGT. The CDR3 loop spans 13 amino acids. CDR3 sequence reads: CASSENLGAGYTF. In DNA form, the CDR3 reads TGTGCCAGCAGTGAAAATTTGGGGGCTGGCTACACCTTC.

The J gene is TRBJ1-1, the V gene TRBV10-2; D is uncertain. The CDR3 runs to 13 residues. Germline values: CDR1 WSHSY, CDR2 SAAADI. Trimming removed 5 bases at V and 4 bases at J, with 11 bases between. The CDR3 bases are TGCGCCAGCAGTAGCCAGCTGAGCACTGAAGCTTTCTTT. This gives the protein CASSSQLSTEAFF.

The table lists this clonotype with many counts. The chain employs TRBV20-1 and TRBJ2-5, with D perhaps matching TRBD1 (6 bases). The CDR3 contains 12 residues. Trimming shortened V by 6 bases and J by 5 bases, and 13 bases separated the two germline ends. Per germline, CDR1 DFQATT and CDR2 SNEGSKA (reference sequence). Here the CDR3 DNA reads TGCAGTGCAGCAGGGGCTCGGGAGACCCAGTACTTC. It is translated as CSAAGARETQYF.

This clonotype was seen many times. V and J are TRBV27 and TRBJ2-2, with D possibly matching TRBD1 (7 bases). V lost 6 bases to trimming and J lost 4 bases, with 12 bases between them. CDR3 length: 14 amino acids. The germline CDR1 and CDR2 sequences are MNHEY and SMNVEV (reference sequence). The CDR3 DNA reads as TGTGCCAGCAGCCAGGGGGGAGGCACCGGGGAGCTGTTTTTT. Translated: CASSQGGGTGELFF.

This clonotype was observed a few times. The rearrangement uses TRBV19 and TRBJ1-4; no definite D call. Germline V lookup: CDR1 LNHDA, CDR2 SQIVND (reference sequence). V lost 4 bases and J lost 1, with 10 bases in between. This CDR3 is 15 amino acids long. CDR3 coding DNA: TGTGCCAGTAGTACCCTAATTGGAACTAATGAAAAACTGTTTTTT. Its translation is CASSTLIGTNEKLFF.

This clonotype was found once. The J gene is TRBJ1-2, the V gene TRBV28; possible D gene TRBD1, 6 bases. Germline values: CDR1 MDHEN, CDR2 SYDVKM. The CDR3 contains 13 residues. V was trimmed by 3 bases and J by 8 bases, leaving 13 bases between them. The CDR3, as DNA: TGTGCCAGCAGTTTGGTTACGGGGGGCGGCTACACCTTC. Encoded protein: CASSLVTGGGYTF.

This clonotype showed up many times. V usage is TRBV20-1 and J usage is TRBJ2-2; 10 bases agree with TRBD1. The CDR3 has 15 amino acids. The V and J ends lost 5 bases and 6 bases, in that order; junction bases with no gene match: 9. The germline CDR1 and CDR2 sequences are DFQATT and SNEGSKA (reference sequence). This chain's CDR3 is CSAEDRGRSAGELFF. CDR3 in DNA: TGCAGTGCTGAAGACAGGGGGCGTTCAGCCGGGGAGCTGTTTTTT.

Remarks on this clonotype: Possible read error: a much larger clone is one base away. Written as DNA, the CDR3 is TGTGCCAGCAGCAGTTACACGTCCAGCGATCAGCCCCAGCATTTT. It encodes CASSSYTSSDQPQHF. This chain uses TRBV7-2 with TRBJ1-5, with D unclear. The CDR3 loop spans 15 amino acids. V lost 5 bases and J lost 5, with 16 bases in between. Germline CDR1 is SGHTA and CDR2 is FQGNSA.

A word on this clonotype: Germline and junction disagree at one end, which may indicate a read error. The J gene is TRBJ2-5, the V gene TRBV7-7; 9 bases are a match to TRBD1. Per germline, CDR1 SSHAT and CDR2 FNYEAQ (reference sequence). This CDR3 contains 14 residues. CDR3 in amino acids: CASSVGTGYETQYF. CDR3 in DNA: TGTGCTAGCAGCGTGGGGACAGGGTACGAGACCCAGTACTTC.

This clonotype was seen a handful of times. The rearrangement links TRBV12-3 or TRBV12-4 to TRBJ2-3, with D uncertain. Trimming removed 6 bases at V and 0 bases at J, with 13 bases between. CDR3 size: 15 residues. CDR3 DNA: TGTGCCAGCAGGCTCTCCTCCGTCAGCACAGATACGCAGTATTTT. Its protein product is CASRLSSVSTDTQYF.

Written as DNA, the CDR3 is TGTGCCAGCAGTTTACGTCATCCGGATTCACCCCTCCACTTT. Translated, it gives CASSLRHPDSPLHF. V and J are TRBV28 and TRBJ1-6; no firm D call. The CDR3 is made up of 14 amino acids. The germline V and J ends were trimmed by 2 bases and 8 bases, with 10 bases remaining between them. Germline V gives CDR1 MDHEN, CDR2 SYDVKM.

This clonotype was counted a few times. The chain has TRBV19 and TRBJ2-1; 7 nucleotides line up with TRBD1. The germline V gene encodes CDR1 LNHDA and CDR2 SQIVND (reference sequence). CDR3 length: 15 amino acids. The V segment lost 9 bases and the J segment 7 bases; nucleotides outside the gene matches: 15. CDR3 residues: CASTTGVITTNEQFF. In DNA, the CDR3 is TGTGCCAGCACTACAGGGGTCATTACCACGAATGAGCAGTTCTTC.